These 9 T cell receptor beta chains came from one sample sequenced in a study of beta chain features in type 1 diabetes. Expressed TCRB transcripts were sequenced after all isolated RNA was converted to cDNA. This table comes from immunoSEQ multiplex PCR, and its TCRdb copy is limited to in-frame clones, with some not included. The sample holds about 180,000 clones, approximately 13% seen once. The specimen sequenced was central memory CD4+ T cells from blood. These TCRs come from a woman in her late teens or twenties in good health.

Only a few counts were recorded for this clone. Written as DNA, the CDR3 is TGCAGCGTTACTAAGGGGAATGAAAAACTGTTTTTT. This translates into CSVTKGNEKLFF. J is TRBJ1-4 and V is TRBV29-1; TRBD1 is a possible D gene (5 bases). Per the germline V gene, CDR1 is SQVTM and CDR2 is ANQGSEA. The CDR3 sequence is 12 residues long. The V end lost 5 bases, the J end lost 5 bases, and 9 bases lay between the germline ends.

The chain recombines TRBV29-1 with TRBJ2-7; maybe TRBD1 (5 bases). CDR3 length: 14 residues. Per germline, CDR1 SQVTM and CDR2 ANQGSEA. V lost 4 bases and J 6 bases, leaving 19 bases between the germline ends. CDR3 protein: CSVVLGRVRGEQYF. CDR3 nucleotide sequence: TGCAGCGTTGTTTTGGGCAGGGTAAGGGGCGAGCAGTACTTC.

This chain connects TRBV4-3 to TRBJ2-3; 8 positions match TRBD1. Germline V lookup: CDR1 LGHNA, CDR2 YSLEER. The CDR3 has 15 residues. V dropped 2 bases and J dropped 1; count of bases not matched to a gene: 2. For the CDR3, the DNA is TGCGCCAGCAGCCAACAGACAGGGGGCACAGATACGCAGTATTTT. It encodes CASSQQTGGTDTQYF.

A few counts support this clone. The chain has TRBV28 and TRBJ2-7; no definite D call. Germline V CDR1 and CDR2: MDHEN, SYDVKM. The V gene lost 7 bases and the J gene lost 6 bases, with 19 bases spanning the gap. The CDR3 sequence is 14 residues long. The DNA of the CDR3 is TGTGCCAGCACCAGAGCAGGAACCCCCCTCGAGCAGTACTTC. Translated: CASTRAGTPLEQYF.

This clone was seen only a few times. The CDR3 is CAWSRQLYGYTF. The CDR3 DNA reads as TGTGCCTGGAGTAGACAGTTGTATGGCTACACCTTC. This chain links TRBV30 with TRBJ1-2, with TRBD1 as a possible D gene (5 bases). The CDR3 loop spans 12 amino acids. The ends were cut back, 2 bases at V and 5 bases at J, with 9 bases in the middle. The germline V gene has CDR1 GTSNPN and CDR2 SVGIG (reference sequence).

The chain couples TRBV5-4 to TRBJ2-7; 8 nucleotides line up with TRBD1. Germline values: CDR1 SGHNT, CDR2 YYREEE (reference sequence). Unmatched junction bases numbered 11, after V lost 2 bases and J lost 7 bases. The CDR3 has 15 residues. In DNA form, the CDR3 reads TGTGCCAGCAGCTTCGATTGGACACAGGGGGGTGAGCAGTACTTC. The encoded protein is CASSFDWTQGGEQYF.

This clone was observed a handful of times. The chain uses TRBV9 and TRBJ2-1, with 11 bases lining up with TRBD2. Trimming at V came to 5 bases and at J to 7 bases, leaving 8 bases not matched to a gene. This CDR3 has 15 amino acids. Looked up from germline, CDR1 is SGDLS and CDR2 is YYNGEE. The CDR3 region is CASRALAGGPNEQFF. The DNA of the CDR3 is TGTGCCAGCAGGGCCCTAGCGGGAGGACCTAATGAGCAGTTCTTC.

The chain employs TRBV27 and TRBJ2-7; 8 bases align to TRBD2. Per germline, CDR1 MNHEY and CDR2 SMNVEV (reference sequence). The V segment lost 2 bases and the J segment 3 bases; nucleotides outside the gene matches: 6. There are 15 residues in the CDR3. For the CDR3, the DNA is TGTGCCAGCAGTTTAAGGGGACTAGTTAGCTACGAGCAGTACTTC. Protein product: CASSLRGLVSYEQYF.

The CDR3 loop reads CASSLEWIARSEQFF. The DNA for the CDR3 is TGTGCCAGCAGTTTAGAGTGGATAGCGCGGTCTGAGCAGTTCTTC. V gene TRBV27 combines with J gene TRBJ2-1; TRBD2 is a possible D gene (5 bases). The V and J ends lost 2 bases and 9 bases respectively, with 17 bases between them. Germline CDR1 reads MNHEY; CDR2 reads SMNVEV (reference sequence). The CDR3 is 15 amino acids.